Included here is one TCR beta chain sequence, with context. Its cognate antigen has yet to be identified. Base qualities are not recorded, but no much larger clone differs from it by a single base. Explained via the paper, the treatment or condition label denotes: preoperative locoregional IRX-2 cytokine immunotherapy. The samples were obtained from a phase Ib study that tested preoperative, locoregional IRX-2 cytokine immunotherapy designed to prime immune responses. Donors were patients with early-stage breast cancer who received IRX-2 before surgery. This sample is part of a study of preoperative IRX-2 immunotherapy in early breast cancer (dated by TCRdb to about 2019). Trimming leaves V shorter by 7 bases and J shorter by 2 bases, with the junction holding 13 bases beyond the gene matches. The CDR3, cysteine through phenylalanine, is 17 amino acids long. CDR3 DNA only is kept here, 51 bases in frame from base 1. Based on the germline V gene, the CDR1 and CDR2 sequences are MNHGY and SAAAGT.

Library preparation was by the immunoSEQ multiplex PCR assay. Drawn from immuneACCESS, this table holds only the in-frame rearrangements with V and J called that TCRdb kept. Clones are partly lost; checked studies trace under half to an unresolved V gene and leave the rest unexplained. The sample records over 25,000 clones, around 79% of which are singletons. 6% to 8.5% of the sample goes to the ten largest clones. This clonotype was sampled from a human donor with breast cancer. Sample: lymph node tissue, taken after IRX-2 immunotherapy. The rearranged chain carries TRBV6-8 and TRBJ2-2; 7 central nucleotides agree with TRBD2. The sequence in DNA is TGTGCCAGCACCTGGGAGCGGGGCGGAGGCAACACCGGGGAGCTGTTTTTT. Its product reads: CASTWERGGGNTGELFF.